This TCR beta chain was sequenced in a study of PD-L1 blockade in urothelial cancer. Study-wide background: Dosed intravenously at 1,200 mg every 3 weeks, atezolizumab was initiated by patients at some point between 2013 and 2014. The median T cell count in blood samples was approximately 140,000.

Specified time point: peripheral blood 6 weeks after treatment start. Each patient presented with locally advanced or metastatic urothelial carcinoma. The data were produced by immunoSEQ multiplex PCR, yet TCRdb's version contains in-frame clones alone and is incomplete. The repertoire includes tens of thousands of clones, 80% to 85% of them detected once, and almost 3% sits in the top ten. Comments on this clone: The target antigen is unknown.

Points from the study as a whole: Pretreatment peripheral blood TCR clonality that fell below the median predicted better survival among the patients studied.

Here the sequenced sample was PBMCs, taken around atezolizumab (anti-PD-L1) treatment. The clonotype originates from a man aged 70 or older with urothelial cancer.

CDR3 sequence reads: CASSRSQGGIGELFF. The DNA for the CDR3 is TGCGCCAGCAGCCGGAGCCAGGGAGGTATCGGGGAGCTGTTTTTT. V gene TRBV5-1 combines with J gene TRBJ2-2; the D gene is possibly TRBD2 (6 bases). Trimming took off 4 bases at V and 7 bases at J, with 17 bases between the two ends. The CDR3 spans 15 residues. Germline V gene sequence: CDR1 SGHRS, CDR2 YFSETQ.